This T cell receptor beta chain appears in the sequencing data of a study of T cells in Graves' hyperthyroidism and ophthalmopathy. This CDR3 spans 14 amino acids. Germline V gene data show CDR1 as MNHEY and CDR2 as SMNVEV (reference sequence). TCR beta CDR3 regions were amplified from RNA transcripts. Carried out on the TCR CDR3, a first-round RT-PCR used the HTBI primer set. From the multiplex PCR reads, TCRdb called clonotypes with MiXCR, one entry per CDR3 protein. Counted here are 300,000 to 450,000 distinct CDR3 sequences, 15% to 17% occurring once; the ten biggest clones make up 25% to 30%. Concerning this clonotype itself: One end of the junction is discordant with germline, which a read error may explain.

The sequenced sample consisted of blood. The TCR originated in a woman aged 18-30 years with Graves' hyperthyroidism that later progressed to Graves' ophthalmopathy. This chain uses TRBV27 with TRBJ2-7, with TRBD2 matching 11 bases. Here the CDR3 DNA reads TGTGCCAGCAGTTTGACTAGCGGGAACTACGAGCGGTACTTC. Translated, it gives CASSLTSGNYERYF.